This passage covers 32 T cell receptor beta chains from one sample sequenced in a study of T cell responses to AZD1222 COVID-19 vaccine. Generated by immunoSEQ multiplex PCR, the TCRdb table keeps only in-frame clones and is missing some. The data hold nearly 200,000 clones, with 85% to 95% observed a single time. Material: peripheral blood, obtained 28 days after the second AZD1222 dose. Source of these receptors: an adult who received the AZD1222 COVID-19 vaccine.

In nucleotides, the CDR3 is TGTGCCAGCAACCAGGAGGCTAACTATGGCTACACCTTC. Translating gives CASNQEANYGYTF. The J gene is TRBJ1-2, the V gene TRBV7-9; D gene uncertain. Between the trimmed V and J ends, which lost 7 bases and 0 bases, there was a span of 9 bases. There are 13 residues in the CDR3. Germline CDR1 reads SEHNR; CDR2 reads FQNEAQ (reference sequence). Together with reference TRBV7-9 and TRBJ1-2, the CDR3 gives the full variable domain: DTGVSQNPRHKITKRGQNVTFRCDPISEHNRLYWYRQTLGQGPEFLTYFQNEAQLEKSRLLSDRFSAERPKGSFSTLEIQRTEQGDSAMYLCASNQEANYGYTFGSGTRLTVV.

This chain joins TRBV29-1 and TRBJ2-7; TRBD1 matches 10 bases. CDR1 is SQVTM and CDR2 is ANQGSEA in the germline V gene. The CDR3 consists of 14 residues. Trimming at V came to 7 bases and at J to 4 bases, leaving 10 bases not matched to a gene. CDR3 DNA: TGCAGCGCTGTATTCCGGGACAGGGGTTACGAGCAGTACTTC. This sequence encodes CSAVFRDRGYEQYF.

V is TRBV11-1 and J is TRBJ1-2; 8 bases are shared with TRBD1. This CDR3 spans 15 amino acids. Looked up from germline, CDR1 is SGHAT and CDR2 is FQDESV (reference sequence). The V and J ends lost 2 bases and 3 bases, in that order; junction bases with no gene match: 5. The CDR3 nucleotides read TGTGCCAGCAGCTTACGGCCAGGGGGCCACTATGGCTACACCTTC. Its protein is CASSLRPGGHYGYTF.

The CDR3 region is CASRPTGGNQPQHF. DNA for the CDR3: TGTGCCAGCAGGCCGACAGGGGGCAATCAGCCCCAGCATTTT. The rearrangement joins TRBV7-2 to TRBJ1-5; 8 nucleotides line up with TRBD1. In germline, CDR1 is SGHTA, CDR2 FQGNSA. V shed 6 bases, J shed 2 bases, and the junction held 3 bases outside the gene matches. CDR3 length: 14 amino acids.

CDR3 sequence reads: CASSTGNIQYF. CDR3 coding DNA: TGTGCCAGTAGTACAGGAAACATTCAGTACTTC. The chain couples TRBV19 to TRBJ2-4; D not certain. CDR3 length: 11 residues. The V end was cut by 4 bases, the J end by 6 bases, with 4 bases between. Germline CDR1 reads LNHDA; CDR2 reads SQIVND (reference sequence).

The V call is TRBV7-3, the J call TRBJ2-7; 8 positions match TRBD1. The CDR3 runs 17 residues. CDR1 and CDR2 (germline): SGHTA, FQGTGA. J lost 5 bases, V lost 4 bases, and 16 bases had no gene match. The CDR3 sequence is CASSSTPRTGTKNEQYF. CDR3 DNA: TGTGCCAGCAGCTCCACCCCTCGGACAGGGACGAAGAACGAGCAGTACTTC.

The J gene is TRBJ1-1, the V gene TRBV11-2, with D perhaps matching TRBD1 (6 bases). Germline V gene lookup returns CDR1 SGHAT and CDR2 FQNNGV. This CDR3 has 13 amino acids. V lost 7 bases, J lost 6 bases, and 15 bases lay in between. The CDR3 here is CASTRGEGAEAFF. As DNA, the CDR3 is TGTGCCAGCACCCGGGGCGAGGGGGCTGAAGCTTTCTTT. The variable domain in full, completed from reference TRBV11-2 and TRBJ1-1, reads EAGVAQSPRYKIIEKRQSVAFWCNPISGHATLYWYQQILGQGPKLLIQFQNNGVVDDSQLPKDRFSAERLKGVDSTLKIQPAKLEDSAVYLCASTRGEGAEAFFGQGTRLTVV.

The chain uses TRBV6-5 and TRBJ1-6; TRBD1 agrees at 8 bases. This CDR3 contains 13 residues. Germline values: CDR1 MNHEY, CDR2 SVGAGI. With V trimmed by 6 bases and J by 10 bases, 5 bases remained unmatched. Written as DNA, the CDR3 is TGTGCCAGCAGAGACAGGGGAGAATCACCCCTCCACTTT. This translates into CASRDRGESPLHF.

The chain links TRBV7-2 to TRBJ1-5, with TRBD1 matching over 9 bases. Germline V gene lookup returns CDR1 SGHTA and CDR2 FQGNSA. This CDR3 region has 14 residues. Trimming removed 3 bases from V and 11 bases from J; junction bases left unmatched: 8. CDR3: CASSLGQGGRAQHF. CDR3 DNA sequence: TGTGCCAGCAGCTTGGGACAGGGAGGTAGGGCCCAGCATTTT.

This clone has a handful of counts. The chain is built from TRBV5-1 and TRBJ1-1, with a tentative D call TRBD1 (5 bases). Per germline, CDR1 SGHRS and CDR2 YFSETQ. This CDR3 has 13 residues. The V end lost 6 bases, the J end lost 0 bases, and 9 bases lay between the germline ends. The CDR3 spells CASNAGLNTEAFF. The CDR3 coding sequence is TGCGCCAGCAATGCAGGGCTGAACACTGAAGCTTTCTTT.

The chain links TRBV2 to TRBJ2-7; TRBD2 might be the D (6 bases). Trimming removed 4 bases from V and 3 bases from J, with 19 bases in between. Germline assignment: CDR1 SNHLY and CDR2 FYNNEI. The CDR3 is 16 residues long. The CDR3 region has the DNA TGTGCCAGCAGTGGGCTGGGGAGGAAACTTAACTACGAGCAGTACTTC. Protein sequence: CASSGLGRKLNYEQYF.

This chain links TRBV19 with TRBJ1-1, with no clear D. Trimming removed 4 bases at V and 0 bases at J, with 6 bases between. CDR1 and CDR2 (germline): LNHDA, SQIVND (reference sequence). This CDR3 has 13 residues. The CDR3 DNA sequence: TGTGCCAGTAGTAACCAGCTGAACACTGAAGCTTTCTTT. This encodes CASSNQLNTEAFF.

CDR3 residues: CASSFNRDYGYTF. CDR3 DNA: TGTGCCAGCAGCTTCAACAGAGACTATGGCTACACCTTC. The chain recombines TRBV7-2 with TRBJ1-2; D not resolved. The CDR3 contains 13 residues. CDR1 SGHTA and CDR2 FQGNSA come from the germline V gene. V dropped 3 bases and J dropped 3 bases, with 8 bases sitting between them.

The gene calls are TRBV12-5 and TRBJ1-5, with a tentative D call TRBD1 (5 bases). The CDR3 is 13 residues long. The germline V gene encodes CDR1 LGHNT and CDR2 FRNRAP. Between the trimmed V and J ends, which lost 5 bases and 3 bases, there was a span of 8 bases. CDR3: CASGTGVNQPQHF. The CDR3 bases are TGTGCTAGTGGTACGGGGGTCAATCAGCCCCAGCATTTT.

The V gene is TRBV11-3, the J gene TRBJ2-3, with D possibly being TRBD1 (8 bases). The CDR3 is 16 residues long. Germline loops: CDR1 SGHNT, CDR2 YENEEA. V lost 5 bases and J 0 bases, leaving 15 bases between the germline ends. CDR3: CASSQQGGLSTDTQYF. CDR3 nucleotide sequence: TGTGCCAGCAGCCAACAGGGGGGGCTGAGCACAGATACGCAGTATTTT.

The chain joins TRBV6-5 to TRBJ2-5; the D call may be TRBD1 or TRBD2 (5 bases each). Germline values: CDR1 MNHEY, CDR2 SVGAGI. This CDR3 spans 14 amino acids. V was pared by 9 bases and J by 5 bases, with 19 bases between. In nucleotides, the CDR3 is TGTGCCAGTAGACTGAGGGGTTCCGGGGAGACCCAGTACTTC. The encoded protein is CASRLRGSGETQYF.

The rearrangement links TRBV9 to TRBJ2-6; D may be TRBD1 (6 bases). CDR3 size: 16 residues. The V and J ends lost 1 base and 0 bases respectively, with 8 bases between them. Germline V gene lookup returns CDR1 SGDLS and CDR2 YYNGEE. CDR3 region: CASSVTGNSGANVLTF. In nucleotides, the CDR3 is TGTGCCAGCAGCGTAACAGGGAACTCTGGGGCCAACGTCCTGACTTTC.

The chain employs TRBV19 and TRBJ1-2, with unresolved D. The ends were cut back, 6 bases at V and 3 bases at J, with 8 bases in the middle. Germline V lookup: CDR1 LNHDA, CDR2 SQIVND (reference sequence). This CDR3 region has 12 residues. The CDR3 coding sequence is TGTGCCAGTAGGGCCGTCGACTATGGCTACACCTTC. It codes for CASRAVDYGYTF.

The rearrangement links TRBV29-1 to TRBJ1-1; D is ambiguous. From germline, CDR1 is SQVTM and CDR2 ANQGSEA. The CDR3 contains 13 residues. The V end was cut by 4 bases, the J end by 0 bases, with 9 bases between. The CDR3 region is CSVAGLMNTEAFF. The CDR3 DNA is TGCAGCGTTGCCGGGCTGATGAACACTGAAGCTTTCTTT.

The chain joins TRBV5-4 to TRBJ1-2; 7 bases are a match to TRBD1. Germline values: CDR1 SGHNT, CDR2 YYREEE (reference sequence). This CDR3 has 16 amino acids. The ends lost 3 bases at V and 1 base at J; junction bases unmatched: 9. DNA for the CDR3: TGTGCCAGCAGCTCGGACCGGGACAGCTATAACTATGGCTACACCTTC. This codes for CASSSDRDSYNYGYTF.

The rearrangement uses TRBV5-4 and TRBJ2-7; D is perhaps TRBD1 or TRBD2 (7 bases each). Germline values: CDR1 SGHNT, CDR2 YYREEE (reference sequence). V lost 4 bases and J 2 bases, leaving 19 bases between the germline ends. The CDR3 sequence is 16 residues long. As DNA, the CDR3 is TGTGCCAGCAGCAAGGGAGGGGGCGGGTTGACCTACGAGCAGTACTTC. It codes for CASSKGGGGLTYEQYF.

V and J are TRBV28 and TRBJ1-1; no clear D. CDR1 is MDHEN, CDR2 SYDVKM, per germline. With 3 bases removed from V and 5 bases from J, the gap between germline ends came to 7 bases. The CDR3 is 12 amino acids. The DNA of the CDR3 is TGTGCCAGCAGTTTGCGTGGGACTGAAGCTTTCTTT. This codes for CASSLRGTEAFF.

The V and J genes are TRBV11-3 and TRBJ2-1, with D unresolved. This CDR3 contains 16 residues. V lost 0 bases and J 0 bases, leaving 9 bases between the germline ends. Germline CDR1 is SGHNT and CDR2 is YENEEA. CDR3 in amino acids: CASSLDSRSSYNEQFF. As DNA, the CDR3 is TGTGCCAGCAGCTTAGATTCCAGGAGCTCCTACAATGAGCAGTTCTTC. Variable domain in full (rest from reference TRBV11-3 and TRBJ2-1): EAGVVQSPRYKIIEKKQPVAFWCNPISGHNTLYWYLQNLGQGPELLIRYENEEAVDDSQLPKDRFSAERLKGVDSTLKIQPAELGDSAVYLCASSLDSRSSYNEQFFGPGTRLTVL.

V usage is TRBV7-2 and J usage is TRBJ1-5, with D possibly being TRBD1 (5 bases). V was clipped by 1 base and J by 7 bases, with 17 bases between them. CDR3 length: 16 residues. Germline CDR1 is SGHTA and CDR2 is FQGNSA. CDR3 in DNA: TGTGCCAGCAGCTTAGGGCCTCCAGGGAGGGACCAGCCCCAGCATTTT. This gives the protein CASSLGPPGRDQPQHF.

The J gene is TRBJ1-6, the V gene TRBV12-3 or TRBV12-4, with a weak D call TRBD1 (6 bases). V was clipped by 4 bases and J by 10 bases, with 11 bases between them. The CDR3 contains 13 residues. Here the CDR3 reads CASSYRVGSPLHF. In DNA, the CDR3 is TGTGCCAGCAGTTACAGGGTAGGATCACCCCTCCACTTT.

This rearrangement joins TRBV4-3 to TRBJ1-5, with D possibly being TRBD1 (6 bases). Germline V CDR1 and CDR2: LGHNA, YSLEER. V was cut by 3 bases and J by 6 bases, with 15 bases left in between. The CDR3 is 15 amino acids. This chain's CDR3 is CASSQIWAGVQPQHF. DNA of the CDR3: TGCGCCAGCAGCCAGATCTGGGCAGGGGTTCAGCCCCAGCATTTT.

This chain's CDR3 is CAISGGGNTIYF. For the CDR3, the DNA is TGTGCCATCAGTGGCGGGGGGAACACCATATATTTT. V usage is TRBV10-3 and J usage is TRBJ1-3; D is perhaps TRBD1 (5 bases). Germline V gene data show CDR1 as ENHRY and CDR2 as SYGVKD. The CDR3 spans 12 residues. V was shortened by 4 bases and J by 7 bases, with 8 bases between the two germline ends.

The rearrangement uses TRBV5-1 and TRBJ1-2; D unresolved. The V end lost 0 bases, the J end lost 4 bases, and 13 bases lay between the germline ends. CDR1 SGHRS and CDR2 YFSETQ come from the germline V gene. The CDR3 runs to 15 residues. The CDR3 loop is CASSLETGGSYGYTF. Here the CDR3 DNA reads TGCGCCAGCAGCTTGGAAACGGGAGGGTCCTATGGCTACACCTTC.

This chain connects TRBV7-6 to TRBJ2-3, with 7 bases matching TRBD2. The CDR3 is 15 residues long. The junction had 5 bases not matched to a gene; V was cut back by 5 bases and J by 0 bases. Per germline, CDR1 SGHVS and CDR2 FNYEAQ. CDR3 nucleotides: TGTGCCAGCAGCCAGCTAGCGGTTAGCACAGATACGCAGTATTTT. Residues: CASSQLAVSTDTQYF.

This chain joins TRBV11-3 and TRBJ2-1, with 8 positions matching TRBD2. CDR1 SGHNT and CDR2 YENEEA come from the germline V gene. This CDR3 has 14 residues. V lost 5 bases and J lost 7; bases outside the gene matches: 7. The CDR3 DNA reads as TGTGCCAGCAGCCCGGGGGGGTTAGGAAATGAGCAGTTCTTC. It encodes CASSPGGLGNEQFF.

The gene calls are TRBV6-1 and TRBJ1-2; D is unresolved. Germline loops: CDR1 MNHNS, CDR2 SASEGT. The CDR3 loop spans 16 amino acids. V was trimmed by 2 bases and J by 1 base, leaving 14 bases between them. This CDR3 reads CASSESHLQNNYGYTF. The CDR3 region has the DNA TGTGCCAGCAGTGAATCCCATTTACAAAATAACTATGGCTACACCTTC.

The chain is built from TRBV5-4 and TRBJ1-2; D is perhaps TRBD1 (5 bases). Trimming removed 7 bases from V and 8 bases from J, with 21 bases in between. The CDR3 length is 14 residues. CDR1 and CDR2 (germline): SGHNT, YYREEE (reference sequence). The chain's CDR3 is CASSTLRDPWGYTF. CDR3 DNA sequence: TGTGCCAGCTCCACACTCAGGGACCCGTGGGGCTACACCTTC. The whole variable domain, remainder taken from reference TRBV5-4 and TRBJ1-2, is ETGVTQSPTHLIKTRGQQVTLRCSSQSGHNTVSWYQQALGQGPQFIFQYYREEENGRGNFPPRFSGLQFPNYSSELNVNALELDDSALYLCASSTLRDPWGYTFGSGTRLTVV.